These 25 T cell receptor beta chains were all obtained from the same sample, sequenced in a study of beta chain features in type 1 diabetes. General observations from the study: Shorter TCRB CDR3s, moderately but significantly so, marked every one of the four CD4+ subsets in Type 1 diabetes patients.

Of the isolated RNA, all was reverse transcribed, and so the sequenced material was expressed TCRB transcripts. Here immunoSEQ multiplex PCR was the method, and the copy in TCRdb shows in-frame clones only, minus some. Found here are 20,000 to 30,000 clones, roughly 66% of them singletons; the top ten hold around 4%. Which antigens these TCRs recognize remains unknown. The material sequenced was Tregs from blood. These receptor sequences come from a man aged 18 to 29 with type 1 diabetes.

For the CDR3, the DNA is TGTGCCAGCAGCGTAGATCACGGGCAGCAGGGAACAGATACGCAGTATTTT. Translating gives CASSVDHGQQGTDTQYF. The chain couples TRBV9 to TRBJ2-3, with D possibly being TRBD1 (5 bases). Deletions cut 0 bases from V and 3 bases from J, with 17 bases between. The CDR3 runs 17 residues. CDR1 is SGDLS and CDR2 is YYNGEE in the germline V gene. The variable domain in full, with the rest retrieved from reference TRBV9 and TRBJ2-3, is DSGVTQTPKHLITATGQRVTLRCSPRSGDLSVYWYQQSLDQGLQFLIQYYNGEERAKGNILERFSAQQFPDLHSELNLSSLELGDSALYFCASSVDHGQQGTDTQYFGPGTRLTVL.

The chain uses TRBV28 and TRBJ2-1; 8 bases match TRBD2. V was pared by 7 bases and J by 5 bases, with 10 bases of the junction left unmatched. The CDR3 extends over 15 amino acids. Germline CDR1 is MDHEN and CDR2 is SYDVKM. CDR3 in amino acids: CASTPVVAGNNEQFF. CDR3 DNA: TGTGCCAGCACCCCCGTAGTAGCGGGAAACAATGAGCAGTTCTTC.

This clone showed up just a few times. This chain joins TRBV10-3 and TRBJ2-3; 12 bases are a match to TRBD2. Trimming cost V 5 bases and J 2 bases; bases outside gene matches: 2. In germline, CDR1 is ENHRY, CDR2 SYGVKD. This CDR3 region has 15 residues. The CDR3 coding sequence is TGTGCCATCAGTTGGACTAGCGGGGTCACAGATACGCAGTATTTT. Its translation: CAISWTSGVTDTQYF.

The CDR3 sequence: CASSIAGSRPQETQYF. The CDR3 DNA follows: TGTGCCAGTAGTATAGCGGGTTCTCGCCCGCAAGAGACCCAGTACTTC. The genes are TRBV19 and TRBJ2-5; D is unresolved. V was clipped by 1 base and J by 2 bases, with 14 bases between them. CDR1 is LNHDA, CDR2 SQIVND, per germline (reference sequence). The CDR3 runs to 16 residues.

This chain links TRBV27 with TRBJ2-5, with 10 nucleotides matching TRBD2. The V segment lost 4 bases and the J segment 5 bases; nucleotides outside the gene matches: 10. The V gene's germline CDR1 is MNHEY and CDR2 SMNVEV (reference sequence). CDR3 size: 16 residues. CDR3 in amino acids: CASSSGTSAWGETQYF. The CDR3 DNA reads TGTGCCAGCAGTTCCGGGACTAGCGCTTGGGGGGAGACCCAGTACTTC.

This chain links TRBV7-9 with TRBJ2-7; 10 bases line up with TRBD1. With 5 bases clipped from V and 6 bases from J, the junction kept 16 bases outside the gene matches. The CDR3 consists of 17 residues. The germline V gene has CDR1 SEHNR and CDR2 FQNEAQ (reference sequence). The CDR3 reads CASSQVFSRTGGFEQYF. The CDR3 DNA sequence: TGTGCCAGCAGCCAAGTGTTTTCCCGGACAGGGGGTTTCGAGCAGTACTTC. Looking up the rest from reference TRBV7-9 and TRBJ2-7 gives the full variable domain: DTGVSQNPRHKITKRGQNVTFRCDPISEHNRLYWYRQTLGQGPEFLTYFQNEAQLEKSRLLSDRFSAERPKGSFSTLEIQRTEQGDSAMYLCASSQVFSRTGGFEQYFGPGTRLTVT.

The rearrangement links TRBV6-6 to TRBJ2-6; D not resolved. The CDR3 runs to 16 residues. Germline V gene sequence: CDR1 MNHNY, CDR2 SVGAGI (reference sequence). The V gene lost 7 bases and the J gene lost 0 bases, with 13 bases spanning the gap. The CDR3 DNA reads as TGTGCCAGCATCCATCAGGTCCTCTCTGGGGCCAACGTCCTGACTTTC. The encoded protein is CASIHQVLSGANVLTF.

This clone occurred once. The chain has TRBV18 and TRBJ1-5, with 9 bases lining up with TRBD1. The germline V gene has CDR1 KGHSH and CDR2 LQKENI. V was clipped by 2 bases and J by 3 bases; unmatched bases: 5. The length of the CDR3 is 16 residues. The CDR3 reads CASSPRDRASNQPQHF. CDR3 coding DNA: TGTGCCAGCTCACCAAGGGACAGGGCCTCCAATCAGCCCCAGCATTTT.

The chain has TRBV5-4 and TRBJ2-1, with D unclear. Germline V gives CDR1 SGHNT, CDR2 YYREEE (reference sequence). This CDR3 has 17 amino acids. The germline V and J ends were trimmed by 0 bases and 0 bases, with 13 bases remaining between them. CDR3 sequence: CASSLGPAASSYNEQFF. CDR3 sequence (DNA): TGTGCCAGCAGCTTGGGTCCCGCGGCGAGCTCCTACAATGAGCAGTTCTTC.

The gene calls are TRBV5-1 and TRBJ2-5, with 7 bases that match TRBD1. V shed 0 bases, J shed 8 bases, and the junction held 10 bases outside the gene matches. CDR1 is SGHRS and CDR2 is YFSETQ in the germline V gene. The CDR3 covers 15 residues. The CDR3: CASSLGIGGGNTQYF. Written as DNA, the CDR3 is TGCGCCAGCAGCTTGGGTATAGGGGGCGGTAACACCCAGTACTTC.

The sample holds one count of this clone. This sequence joins TRBV6-5 and TRBJ2-2; TRBD2 matches 11 bases. This CDR3 comprises 15 residues. The germline gives CDR1 MNHEY, CDR2 SVGAGI. V lost 3 bases, J lost 5 bases, and 2 bases stayed unmatched. CDR3 in amino acids: CASSYWTSGTGELFF. The CDR3 DNA reads TGTGCCAGCAGTTATTGGACTAGCGGGACCGGGGAGCTGTTTTTT.

The V call is TRBV9, the J call TRBJ2-1; perhaps TRBD2 as D (5 bases). The V gene lost 4 bases and the J gene lost 3 bases, with 14 bases spanning the gap. Germline V gene lookup returns CDR1 SGDLS and CDR2 YYNGEE. This CDR3 comprises 15 residues. The CDR3 nucleotides read TGTGCCAGCAGCTTCCGGGGTGTTGGCTACAATGAGCAGTTCTTC. Its translation is CASSFRGVGYNEQFF.

The chain is built from TRBV5-1 and TRBJ2-5; 10 bases line up with TRBD2. J lost 5 bases, V lost 7 bases, and 11 bases had no gene match. CDR1 SGHRS and CDR2 YFSETQ come from the germline V gene. The CDR3 runs 15 residues. The CDR3 loop is CASALRGTSEETQYF. In DNA form, the CDR3 reads TGCGCCAGCGCCTTGCGAGGGACTAGCGAGGAGACCCAGTACTTC.

The chain is built from TRBV7-2 and TRBJ2-5, with 7 bases that match TRBD2. The junction had 4 bases not matched to a gene; V was cut back by 1 base and J by 2 bases. The CDR3 spans 15 residues. Germline CDR1 reads SGHTA; CDR2 reads FQGNSA. CDR3 in DNA: TGTGCCAGCAGCTTAGGAGGGACTACACAAGAGACCCAGTACTTC. Amino acids: CASSLGGTTQETQYF.

This chain connects TRBV11-2 to TRBJ2-7; D is unresolved. Germline CDR1 SGHAT, CDR2 FQNNGV. Trimming stripped 5 bases from V and 0 bases from J, with 8 bases between. The CDR3 totals 13 residues. The CDR3 loop reads CASSPISSYEQYF. In DNA, the CDR3 is TGTGCCAGCAGCCCTATATCCTCCTACGAGCAGTACTTC.

J is TRBJ1-1 and V is TRBV5-1, with D tentatively TRBD1 (5 bases). With 6 bases removed from V and 4 bases from J, the gap between germline ends came to 16 bases. The germline gives CDR1 SGHRS, CDR2 YFSETQ. The CDR3 spans 14 residues. The CDR3 bases are TGCGCCAGCACTCAAGTGGGGGGTAGCACTGAAGCTTTCTTT. The encoded protein is CASTQVGGSTEAFF.

This clone was seen only a few times. V and J are TRBV6-6 and TRBJ1-2; D uncertain. CDR1 is MNHNY, CDR2 SVGAGI, per germline (reference sequence). The CDR3 has 14 residues. V was trimmed by 2 bases and J by 8 bases, leaving 15 bases between them. CDR3 residues: CASSYLVRLPGYTF. The DNA for the CDR3 is TGTGCCAGCAGTTACCTCGTAAGACTCCCGGGCTACACCTTC.

The rearrangement links TRBV5-1 to TRBJ1-2; 8 nucleotides align to TRBD1. The J segment lost 4 bases and the V segment lost 0 bases, leaving 5 bases of the junction unmatched. The germline gives CDR1 SGHRS, CDR2 YFSETQ. There are 15 residues in the CDR3. CDR3 sequence (DNA): TGCGCCAGCAGCTTGGTGGATGGACAGGGCTATGGCTACACCTTC. Its translation: CASSLVDGQGYGYTF.

This chain's CDR3 is CASSLAGRETQYF. The DNA of the CDR3 is TGTGCCAGCAGTCTAGCGGGGAGGGAGACCCAGTACTTC. The chain carries TRBV5-4 and TRBJ2-5; TRBD2 agrees at 9 bases. V lost 5 bases and J lost 5; bases outside the gene matches: 4. This CDR3 has 13 residues. Germline CDR1 and CDR2: SGHNT and YYREEE (reference sequence). Drawing the rest from reference TRBV5-4 and TRBJ2-5, the complete variable domain is ETGVTQSPTHLIKTRGQQVTLRCSSQSGHNTVSWYQQALGQGPQFIFQYYREEENGRGNFPPRFSGLQFPNYSSELNVNALELDDSALYLCASSLAGRETQYFGPGTRLLVL.

V is TRBV7-2 and J is TRBJ1-2, with D perhaps TRBD1 (6 bases). The CDR3 spans 16 residues. Germline lookup yields CDR1 SGHTA and CDR2 FQGNSA. V dropped 5 bases and J dropped 5 bases, with 21 bases sitting between them. The CDR3 DNA reads TGTGCCAGCAGCCCCCGGGGGGCGCAGTTAGGTTATGGCTACACCTTC. Translating it yields CASSPRGAQLGYGYTF.

The rearrangement links TRBV7-2 to TRBJ2-3; 9 bases are shared with TRBD2. CDR1 is SGHTA and CDR2 is FQGNSA in the germline V gene. The CDR3 contains 13 residues. Trimming removed 3 bases from V and 5 bases from J; junction bases left unmatched: 0. The CDR3 DNA reads as TGTGCCAGCAGCTTTAGCGGGGGAGATACGCAGTATTTT. It yields the protein CASSFSGGDTQYF.

This clone showed up just a few times. V gene TRBV10-3 combines with J gene TRBJ2-3, with 11 bases fitting TRBD2. V shed 6 bases, J shed 3 bases, and the junction held 5 bases outside the gene matches. The CDR3 contains 15 residues. Germline lookup yields CDR1 ENHRY and CDR2 SYGVKD. DNA for the CDR3: TGTGCCATCAGCATGACTAGCGGGACTACAGATACGCAGTATTTT. This translates into CAISMTSGTTDTQYF.

This clone was seen more than once but under ten times. The V and J genes are TRBV7-2 and TRBJ2-5; 11 bases fit TRBD1. V was clipped by 5 bases and J by 5 bases; unmatched bases: 7. The CDR3 is 15 amino acids. The germline V gene has CDR1 SGHTA and CDR2 FQGNSA. The CDR3 region is CASSVRDRGWETQYF. The CDR3 nucleotides are TGTGCCAGCAGCGTCCGGGACAGGGGGTGGGAGACCCAGTACTTC.

The chain carries TRBV29-1 and TRBJ2-4, with a tentative D call TRBD1 (6 bases). The CDR3 covers 15 residues. Trimming pared 4 bases from V and 1 base from J, leaving 14 bases between. The germline V gene encodes CDR1 SQVTM and CDR2 ANQGSEA. CDR3 sequence (DNA): TGCAGCGTTGTTAGGACAGTGGGGGCCAAAAACATTCAGTACTTC. This encodes CSVVRTVGAKNIQYF.

This rearrangement joins TRBV7-9 to TRBJ2-3; unclear D gene. In germline, CDR1 is SEHNR, CDR2 FQNEAQ (reference sequence). V lost 6 bases and J 0 bases, leaving 4 bases between the germline ends. The CDR3 sequence is 12 residues long. CDR3 DNA sequence: TGTGCCAGCAGTCAGAGCACAGATACGCAGTATTTT. Translated, it gives CASSQSTDTQYF.